Below are 25 T cell receptor beta chains sequenced from a single sample in a study of blood T cell repertoires in COVID-19. Clones were read by immunoSEQ multiplex PCR, and TCRdb kept only the in-frame ones, dropping some. The profile shows approximately 260,000 clones, around 82% of them singletons. The sequenced material came from peripheral blood. The receptors were gathered from a woman of 80 years or more with active or convalescent COVID-19.

V usage is TRBV21-1 and J usage is TRBJ1-6; TRBD1, the table's D call, was not compared with the DNA. TRBV21-1 corresponds to a pseudogene. The CDR3 extends over 19 amino acids. CDR3 loop: CASSKGWDRGREYNSPLHF. CDR3 nucleotide sequence: TGTGCCAGCAGCAAAGGGTGGGACAGGGGGCGAGAGTATAATTCACCCCTCCACTTT.

V is TRBV16 and J is TRBJ2-5; tentatively, D is TRBD2 (5 bases). The germline gives CDR1 KGHSY, CDR2 FQNENV. This CDR3 is 15 amino acids long. V dropped 1 base and J dropped 6 bases, with 15 bases sitting between them. CDR3 coding DNA: TGTGCCAGCAGCCAATTCGTGGGAGCCGAACAGACCCAGTACTTC. Translation gives CASSQFVGAEQTQYF.

V usage is TRBV4-2 and J usage is TRBJ2-2; TRBD2 matches at 7 bases. V was pared by 0 bases and J by 0 bases, with 7 bases of the junction left unmatched. In germline, CDR1 is LGHNA, CDR2 YNFKEQ. The length of the CDR3 is 18 residues. CDR3 amino acids: CASSQDLSRGTNTGELFF. CDR3 in DNA: TGTGCCAGCAGCCAAGATCTATCGCGGGGGACGAACACCGGGGAGCTGTTTTTT.

V gene TRBV27 combines with J gene TRBJ1-1, with a weak D call TRBD1 (6 bases). Germline assignment: CDR1 MNHEY and CDR2 SMNVEV (reference sequence). The CDR3 runs 15 residues. V was shortened by 2 bases and J by 1 base, with 11 bases between the two germline ends. The CDR3 is CASSLGRQANTEAFF. The DNA for the CDR3 is TGTGCCAGCAGTTTAGGTCGACAGGCGAACACTGAAGCTTTCTTT.

This sequence joins TRBV28 and TRBJ2-3, with TRBD2 matching over 15 bases. The CDR3 is 17 amino acids. Trimming removed 10 bases from V and 0 bases from J; junction bases left unmatched: 8. The germline V gene encodes CDR1 MDHEN and CDR2 SYDVKM. The chain's CDR3 is CATSGLAGGFSTDTQYF. CDR3 DNA sequence: TGTGCCACCTCCGGACTAGCGGGGGGGTTTAGCACAGATACGCAGTATTTT.

The chain uses TRBV28 and TRBJ1-2; 9 nucleotides align to TRBD1. J was trimmed by 4 bases and V by 4 bases; bases with no gene match: 10. The CDR3 has 16 residues. The germline V gene encodes CDR1 MDHEN and CDR2 SYDVKM. CDR3 loop: CASSSPGQGYGYGYTF. The CDR3 nucleotides read TGTGCCAGCAGTTCGCCGGGACAGGGTTACGGCTATGGCTACACCTTC.

The rearrangement uses TRBV10-3 and TRBJ1-1; no firm D call. CDR1 ENHRY and CDR2 SYGVKD come from the germline V gene. The V and J ends lost 9 bases and 0 bases respectively, with 14 bases between them. This CDR3 contains 14 residues. The CDR3, as DNA: TGTGCCATGACTGCGACTGACTTGAACACTGAAGCTTTCTTT. Translated, it gives CAMTATDLNTEAFF.

Here the CDR3 reads CATSRVGGNTEAFF. The CDR3 nucleotides are TGTGCCACCAGCAGAGTAGGAGGAAACACTGAAGCTTTCTTT. V usage is TRBV15 and J usage is TRBJ1-1; D gene unclear. The CDR3 runs to 14 residues. Germline V lookup: CDR1 LNHNV, CDR2 YYDKDF (reference sequence). V was cut by 1 base and J by 2 bases, with 8 bases left in between.

This clone was recorded a few times. The gene calls are TRBV28 and TRBJ1-6, with 8 nucleotides matching TRBD1. Germline CDR1 reads MDHEN; CDR2 reads SYDVKM. The CDR3 extends over 15 amino acids. After removal of 5 bases from V and 7 bases from J, the junction contained 7 bases not matched to a gene. This CDR3 is CASSPDRGRNSPLHF. CDR3 DNA sequence: TGTGCCAGCAGTCCTGACAGGGGAAGGAATTCACCCCTCCACTTT.

DNA for the CDR3: TGTGCCAGCAGTGAAACGGGACAGGATAATTCACCCCTCCACTTT. Protein product: CASSETGQDNSPLHF. The chain has TRBV2 and TRBJ1-6, with TRBD1 matching over 8 bases. CDR3 length: 15 amino acids. The V and J ends lost 2 bases and 5 bases, in that order; junction bases with no gene match: 2. Germline CDR1 is SNHLY and CDR2 is FYNNEI. The full variable domain, rest sourced from reference TRBV2 and TRBJ1-6, is EPEVTQTPSHQVTQMGQEVILRCVPISNHLYFYWYRQILGQKVEFLVSFYNNEISEKSEIFDDQFSVERPDGSNFTLKIRSTKLEDSAMYFCASSETGQDNSPLHFGNGTRLTVT.

The CDR3 bases are TGTGCCAGCAGCGGTTGGGACAGTAGGGGAGAGACCCAGTACTTC. This sequence encodes CASSGWDSRGETQYF. This rearrangement joins TRBV3-1 (or the pseudogene TRBV3-2) to TRBJ2-5; 7 bases are shared with TRBD1. The V gene's germline CDR1 is LGHDT and CDR2 YNNKEL (reference sequence). This CDR3 spans 15 amino acids. With V trimmed by 5 bases and J by 4 bases, 10 bases remained unmatched.

The chain couples TRBV5-1 to TRBJ2-3; 13 positions agree with TRBD2. CDR3 length equals 16 residues. CDR1 SGHRS and CDR2 YFSETQ come from the germline V gene. J was trimmed by 2 bases and V by 4 bases; bases with no gene match: 4. DNA for the CDR3: TGCGCCAGCAGCACGGGGACTAGCGGGAACACAGATACGCAGTATTTT. Protein product: CASSTGTSGNTDTQYF.

This clone was counted a few times. V and J are TRBV5-1 and TRBJ1-2; a possible D gene is TRBD1 (6 bases). Germline CDR1 reads SGHRS; CDR2 reads YFSETQ. Trimming shortened V by 0 bases and J by 6 bases, and 12 bases separated the two germline ends. This CDR3 is built from 14 residues. This CDR3 reads CASSLDPGVDGYTF. CDR3 in DNA: TGCGCCAGCAGCTTGGATCCAGGGGTGGATGGCTACACCTTC.

The chain links TRBV28 to TRBJ1-2, with D tentatively TRBD1 (6 bases). The CDR3 length is 12 residues. Germline-derived CDR1 and CDR2 are MDHEN and SYDVKM. V lost 7 bases to trimming and J lost 8 bases, with 14 bases between them. The DNA for the CDR3 is TGTGCCAGCAAGCTCGGGGGGCACGGCTACACCTTC. Translated: CASKLGGHGYTF.

The V gene is TRBV2, the J gene TRBJ1-2; TRBD1 agrees at 7 bases. CDR3 size: 14 residues. Losses at the gene ends were 4 bases for V and 6 bases for J; bases not matched to a gene: 8. In germline, CDR1 is SNHLY, CDR2 FYNNEI. This CDR3 is CASSVRQGDHGYTF. CDR3 coding DNA: TGTGCCAGCAGTGTCCGACAGGGAGATCATGGCTACACCTTC.

This clone was observed a handful of times. The CDR3 here is CASSMRSGGSGYTF. In DNA, the CDR3 is TGCGCCAGCAGCATGAGGTCCGGGGGTAGTGGCTACACCTTC. The chain joins TRBV5-1 to TRBJ1-2, with D possibly matching TRBD1 (5 bases). V was clipped by 4 bases and J by 7 bases, with 17 bases between them. From germline, CDR1 is SGHRS and CDR2 YFSETQ. The CDR3 runs 14 residues.

V gene TRBV11-2 combines with J gene TRBJ1-5; D not resolved. V was cut by 1 base and J by 9 bases, with 16 bases left in between. CDR1 is SGHAT, CDR2 FQNNGV, per germline. The CDR3 sequence is 15 residues long. CDR3 sequence: CASSLGSAPTSPQHF. CDR3 coding DNA: TGTGCCAGCAGCTTAGGGTCCGCCCCTACCTCGCCCCAGCATTTT. The complete variable domain, with remaining parts taken from reference TRBV11-2 and TRBJ1-5, reads EAGVAQSPRYKIIEKRQSVAFWCNPISGHATLYWYQQILGQGPKLLIQFQNNGVVDDSQLPKDRFSAERLKGVDSTLKIQPAKLEDSAVYLCASSLGSAPTSPQHFGDGTRLSIL.

V and J are TRBV2 and TRBJ1-3; 7 bases line up with TRBD1. Per the germline V gene, CDR1 is SNHLY and CDR2 is FYNNEI. The V segment lost 3 bases and the J segment 3 bases; nucleotides outside the gene matches: 2. The CDR3 has 14 amino acids. The CDR3, as DNA: TGTGCCAGCAGTGATAGGACAGGTGGAAACACCATATATTTT. The encoded protein is CASSDRTGGNTIYF.

This sequence joins TRBV3-1 (or the pseudogene TRBV3-2) and TRBJ2-5; D perhaps matches TRBD2 (5 bases). V dropped 0 bases and J dropped 5 bases, with 16 bases sitting between them. This CDR3 contains 16 residues. Germline V gene sequence: CDR1 LGHDT, CDR2 YNNKEL (reference sequence). As DNA, the CDR3 is TGTGCCAGCAGCCAAGAATTGGCAAGGACTGGGGAGACCCAGTACTTC. Translation: CASSQELARTGETQYF.

This chain joins TRBV11-2 and TRBJ2-4; D call uncertain. Germline assignment: CDR1 SGHAT and CDR2 FQNNGV. The length of the CDR3 is 12 residues. Trimming cost V 1 base and J 8 bases, with 6 bases left between them. As DNA, the CDR3 is TGTGCCAGCAGCTTAGCACTCGACATTCAGTACTTC. This gives the protein CASSLALDIQYF. Filled out from reference TRBV11-2 and TRBJ2-4, the complete variable domain reads EAGVAQSPRYKIIEKRQSVAFWCNPISGHATLYWYQQILGQGPKLLIQFQNNGVVDDSQLPKDRFSAERLKGVDSTLKIQPAKLEDSAVYLCASSLALDIQYFGAGTRLSVL.

The chain uses TRBV2 and TRBJ1-1, with 8 bases fitting TRBD1. The CDR3 sequence is 12 residues long. The J segment lost 8 bases and the V segment lost 7 bases, leaving 6 bases of the junction unmatched. Germline V CDR1 and CDR2: SNHLY, FYNNEI. The CDR3 region is CASTTTGVEAFF. Here the CDR3 DNA reads TGTGCCAGCACCACGACAGGGGTCGAAGCTTTCTTT.

V gene TRBV7-9 combines with J gene TRBJ2-2; D is uncertain. V was cut by 5 bases and J by 6 bases, with 13 bases left in between. The CDR3 extends over 14 amino acids. Per the germline V gene, CDR1 is SEHNR and CDR2 is FQNEAQ (reference sequence). CDR3 DNA sequence: TGTGCCAGCAGCCCCCAGTTGGTGGCCGGGGAGCTGTTTTTT. Its translation: CASSPQLVAGELFF.

CDR3 bases: TGTGCCAGCAAGGGGGCAGGGAACACTGAAGCTTTCTTT. Protein product: CASKGAGNTEAFF. V is TRBV6-4 and J is TRBJ1-1, with 7 bases matching TRBD1. There are 13 residues in the CDR3. Germline loops: CDR1 MRHNA, CDR2 SNTAGT. V lost 7 bases to trimming and J lost 1 base; unmatched junction nucleotides: 3.

Note on this clone: Additional DNA sequences in this sample encode the identical CDR3. This chain joins TRBV5-1 and TRBJ2-7, with TRBD1 matching over 10 bases. This CDR3 region has 14 residues. CDR1 SGHRS and CDR2 YFSETQ come from the germline V gene. Germline trimming cut 4 bases from V and 5 bases from J; bases unmatched to any gene: 6. CDR3 residues: CASSLGQGGDEQYF. The CDR3 DNA sequence: TGCGCCAGCAGCCTCGGACAGGGGGGAGACGAGCAGTACTTC.

The CDR3 sequence: CASSDRNYNQPQHF. The CDR3 nucleotides read TGTGCCAGTAGTGACAGGAATTACAATCAGCCCCAGCATTTT. V is TRBV19 and J is TRBJ1-5; the D gene is possibly TRBD1 (6 bases). The V gene lost 5 bases and the J gene lost 3 bases, with 11 bases spanning the gap. The CDR3 is made up of 14 amino acids. Germline V gives CDR1 LNHDA, CDR2 SQIVND (reference sequence).